The present T cell receptor (beta chain) was sequenced within a study of T-cell reconstitution after alpha-beta-depleted transplantation in children. The TCRbeta library incorporated unique molecular identifiers. TCRdb reprocessed the PCR reads with MiXCR, giving one entry per CDR3 protein. The profile covers 600,000 to 700,000 distinct CDR3 sequences, with roughly 17% appearing a single time and 0.8% to 1.1% taken by the ten largest. The germline V gene encodes CDR1 SGHAT and CDR2 FQNNGV. J was trimmed by 4 bases and V by 5 bases; bases with no gene match: 6. The CDR3 covers 14 residues. The genes are TRBV11-2 and TRBJ1-1; 8 nucleotides match TRBD1. The TCR comes from a human donor who donated a stem cell graft to a child with acute myeloid leukemia. This sample comprised PBMCs from the stem cell graft donor, obtained from the stem cell graft. CDR3 in DNA: TGTGCCAGCAGCCTGACAGGGGCGAGCACTGAAGCTTTCTTT. Amino acid sequence: CASSLTGASTEAFF. Full variable domain (rest looked up from reference TRBV11-2 and TRBJ1-1): EAGVAQSPRYKIIEKRQSVAFWCNPISGHATLYWYQQILGQGPKLLIQFQNNGVVDDSQLPKDRFSAERLKGVDSTLKIQPAKLEDSAVYLCASSLTGASTEAFFGQGTRLTVV.